These 31 T cell receptor beta chains originate from one sample sequenced in a study of blood T cell repertoires in COVID-19. This table comes from immunoSEQ multiplex PCR, and its TCRdb copy is limited to in-frame clones, with some not included. The table has 450,000 or so clones, roughly 90% seen once. The sample consisted of peripheral blood. The origin of the receptors is a man aged 18 to 30 with COVID-19, enrolled during active disease.

The CDR3 DNA reads as TGTGCCAGCAGCGACCATCCGGGCACCGGGGAGCTGTTTTTT. Amino acid sequence: CASSDHPGTGELFF. V and J are TRBV9 and TRBJ2-2; D uncertain. The germline V gene encodes CDR1 SGDLS and CDR2 YYNGEE. V was cut by 3 bases and J by 4 bases, with 10 bases left in between. This CDR3 contains 14 residues. Filled out from reference TRBV9 and TRBJ2-2, the complete variable domain reads DSGVTQTPKHLITATGQRVTLRCSPRSGDLSVYWYQQSLDQGLQFLIQYYNGEERAKGNILERFSAQQFPDLHSELNLSSLELGDSALYFCASSDHPGTGELFFGEGSRLTVL.

The sample holds one count of this clone. This chain uses TRBV20-1 with TRBJ2-7; 11 bases are shared with TRBD1. CDR3 size: 14 residues. V was pared by 3 bases and J by 6 bases, with 7 bases of the junction left unmatched. CDR1 is DFQATT, CDR2 SNEGSKA, per germline (reference sequence). CDR3: CSASKDRGRGEQYF. The CDR3 region has the DNA TGCAGTGCTAGTAAGGACAGGGGGCGCGGCGAGCAGTACTTC.

This clone was seen just once. As DNA, the CDR3 is TGTGCCAGCAGTCAACTAGCGGGAGTCCTAGAGACCCAGTACTTC. This encodes CASSQLAGVLETQYF. V and J are TRBV2 and TRBJ2-5, with TRBD2 matching 11 bases. The germline V gene encodes CDR1 SNHLY and CDR2 FYNNEI. The CDR3 covers 15 residues. Losses at the gene ends were 5 bases for V and 4 bases for J; bases not matched to a gene: 6. Drawing the rest from reference TRBV2 and TRBJ2-5, the complete variable domain is EPEVTQTPSHQVTQMGQEVILRCVPISNHLYFYWYRQILGQKVEFLVSFYNNEISEKSEIFDDQFSVERPDGSNFTLKIRSTKLEDSAMYFCASSQLAGVLETQYFGPGTRLLVL.

V usage is TRBV2 and J usage is TRBJ1-5; D gene uncertain. Germline CDR1 reads SNHLY; CDR2 reads FYNNEI. Trimming cost V 6 bases and J 3 bases, with 12 bases left between them. The CDR3 totals 14 residues. CDR3 DNA: TGTGCCAGCAGAGATACAGTGTACAATCAGCCCCAGCATTTT. Protein sequence: CASRDTVYNQPQHF.

The sample holds one count of this clone. J is TRBJ1-2 and V is TRBV5-1, with a weak D call TRBD1 (6 bases). Germline loops: CDR1 SGHRS, CDR2 YFSETQ. The length of the CDR3 is 14 residues. V was pared by 0 bases and J by 3 bases, with 9 bases between. The CDR3 DNA is TGCGCCAGCAGCTTGGATAGGACAGACTATGGCTACACCTTC. Protein sequence: CASSLDRTDYGYTF.

The genes are TRBV11-3 and TRBJ2-7; TRBD2 aligns across 7 bases. The V gene end was trimmed by 5 bases and the J gene end by 0 bases; junction bases not matched to a gene: 10. Looked up from germline, CDR1 is SGHNT and CDR2 is YENEEA. The CDR3 contains 16 residues. The CDR3 is CASSTRGTYSSYEQYF. As DNA, the CDR3 is TGTGCCAGCAGCACGCGGGGGACTTATAGCTCCTACGAGCAGTACTTC.

This chain links TRBV9 with TRBJ2-7; D not certain. The CDR3 totals 16 residues. Trimming cost V 4 bases and J 2 bases, with 19 bases left between them. The germline CDR1 and CDR2 sequences are SGDLS and YYNGEE. CDR3 nucleotide sequence: TGTGCCAGCAGCCCCCATGCGATAGCAGCCACCTACGAGCAGTACTTC. Its translation is CASSPHAIAATYEQYF.

The chain is built from TRBV6-5 and TRBJ1-5; TRBD1 matches 9 bases. Germline CDR1 MNHEY, CDR2 SVGAGI. The length of the CDR3 is 15 residues. The junction had 6 bases not matched to a gene; V was cut back by 5 bases and J by 4 bases. CDR3 coding DNA: TGTGCCAGCAGTAAGGGACAGGGTGGGAATCAGCCCCAGCATTTT. It specifies CASSKGQGGNQPQHF.

The chain is built from TRBV10-2 and TRBJ2-3, with a possible D match to TRBD2 (5 bases). Trimming removed 6 bases at V and 2 bases at J, with 9 bases between. Germline loops: CDR1 WSHSY, CDR2 SAAADI. This CDR3 is built from 13 residues. This CDR3 reads CASRASNTDTQYF. Here the CDR3 DNA reads TGCGCCAGCAGGGCTAGCAACACAGATACGCAGTATTTT.

This chain joins TRBV5-1 and TRBJ2-2; the D is unclear. Looked up from germline, CDR1 is SGHRS and CDR2 is YFSETQ. Trimming pared 5 bases from V and 0 bases from J, leaving 14 bases between. This CDR3 spans 16 amino acids. The CDR3 DNA follows: TGCGCCAGCAGGGATTTGTGGGCCACGAACACCGGGGAGCTGTTTTTT. Its translation is CASRDLWATNTGELFF.

The chain employs TRBV5-1 and TRBJ2-1, with D possibly matching TRBD1 (6 bases). The germline V and J ends were trimmed by 5 bases and 0 bases, with 12 bases remaining between them. The CDR3 totals 15 residues. Germline V gene lookup returns CDR1 SGHRS and CDR2 YFSETQ. CDR3 nucleotides: TGCGCCAGCAGGCCAGGACAGAGCTCCTACAATGAGCAGTTCTTC. Translation gives CASRPGQSSYNEQFF. Filled out from reference TRBV5-1 and TRBJ2-1, the complete variable domain reads KAGVTQTPRYLIKTRGQQVTLSCSPISGHRSVSWYQQTPGQGLQFLFEYFSETQRNKGNFPGRFSGRQFSNSRSEMNVSTLELGDSALYLCASRPGQSSYNEQFFGPGTRLTVL.

J is TRBJ1-4 and V is TRBV5-1, with D possibly being TRBD1 (6 bases). CDR3 length: 14 amino acids. Germline lookup yields CDR1 SGHRS and CDR2 YFSETQ. Trimming left V 4 bases short and J 8 bases short, with 15 bases between. The CDR3 DNA reads as TGCGCCAGCAGCCAAGGACAGCCGAGCGAAAAACTGTTTTTT. Translating gives CASSQGQPSEKLFF.

V is TRBV2 and J is TRBJ2-3; D is unresolved. The length of the CDR3 is 16 residues. CDR1 is SNHLY and CDR2 is FYNNEI in the germline V gene. V dropped 5 bases and J dropped 0 bases, with 15 bases sitting between them. CDR3 sequence (DNA): TGTGCCAGCAGTCTACGAGACTCCCCTAGCACAGATACGCAGTATTTT. It translates to CASSLRDSPSTDTQYF.

This chain connects TRBV30 to TRBJ2-1, with 9 bases identical to TRBD2. This CDR3 region has 14 residues. The V gene end was trimmed by 5 bases and the J gene end by 0 bases; junction bases not matched to a gene: 2. Germline V gene data show CDR1 as GTSNPN and CDR2 as SVGIG (reference sequence). CDR3 sequence reads: CAWSSGDSYNEQFF. The CDR3 nucleotides are TGTGCCTGGTCTAGCGGGGACTCCTACAATGAGCAGTTCTTC.

The chain links TRBV11-2 to TRBJ2-7, with 7 bases fitting TRBD2. CDR1 and CDR2 from the germline V gene are SGHAT and FQNNGV. The J segment lost 5 bases and the V segment lost 1 base, leaving 14 bases of the junction unmatched. The CDR3 sequence is 17 residues long. Written as DNA, the CDR3 is TGTGCCAGCAGCTTAGTGGGGTGGGGCGGGAGTTCCGACGAGCAGTACTTC. Encoded protein: CASSLVGWGGSSDEQYF.

This clone has just one count. V and J are TRBV5-1 and TRBJ1-6; no firm D call. The CDR3 is made up of 14 amino acids. Germline CDR1 SGHRS, CDR2 YFSETQ. V was trimmed by 2 bases and J by 1 base, leaving 4 bases between them. The CDR3 bases are TGCGCCAGCAGCTTCCAATCCTATAATTCACCCCTCCACTTT. Translated, it gives CASSFQSYNSPLHF.

There are a few counts of this clone. V gene TRBV30 combines with J gene TRBJ2-3, with D maybe TRBD1 (6 bases). The V end lost 3 bases, the J end lost 1 base, and 20 bases lay between the germline ends. The CDR3 is made up of 17 amino acids. Germline V gene sequence: CDR1 GTSNPN, CDR2 SVGIG (reference sequence). The CDR3, as DNA: TGTGCCTGGAGCGAAGAATCAGGGGCGAAATGCACAGATACGCAGTATTTT. Translating it yields CAWSEESGAKCTDTQYF.

The chain recombines TRBV5-4 with TRBJ2-1, with 7 bases fitting TRBD1. The CDR3 consists of 16 residues. Germline-derived CDR1 and CDR2 are SGHNT and YYREEE (reference sequence). The V gene end was trimmed by 2 bases and the J gene end by 3 bases; junction bases not matched to a gene: 8. CDR3 sequence (DNA): TGTGCCAGCAGCTTACAGGGGCGTCTATTCTACAATGAGCAGTTCTTC. Its protein is CASSLQGRLFYNEQFF.

This clone occurred once. This chain links TRBV5-1 with TRBJ2-3; 10 bases map to TRBD2. CDR3 length: 16 amino acids. Looked up from germline, CDR1 is SGHRS and CDR2 is YFSETQ. The junction had 7 bases not matched to a gene; V was cut back by 4 bases and J by 2 bases. CDR3 amino acids: CASSLGTSDPTDTQYF. CDR3 nucleotide sequence: TGCGCCAGCAGCCTCGGGACTAGCGACCCCACAGATACGCAGTATTTT.

The chain links TRBV6-5 to TRBJ1-1, with D uncertain. The CDR3 extends over 13 amino acids. V was trimmed by 6 bases and J by 0 bases, leaving 8 bases between them. The germline CDR1 and CDR2 sequences are MNHEY and SVGAGI. The CDR3 bases are TGTGCCAGCAGCGCGTCTATGAACACTGAAGCTTTCTTT. Residues: CASSASMNTEAFF.

The J gene is TRBJ1-2, the V gene TRBV6-5; D not resolved. CDR3 size: 13 residues. CDR1 is MNHEY, CDR2 SVGAGI, per germline. The V gene lost 7 bases and the J gene lost 3 bases, with 12 bases spanning the gap. The CDR3 protein is CASTQVLYYGYTF. DNA of the CDR3: TGTGCCAGCACCCAGGTTTTATACTATGGCTACACCTTC.

The chain recombines TRBV27 with TRBJ2-7; 7 positions match TRBD1. In germline, CDR1 is MNHEY, CDR2 SMNVEV (reference sequence). J gave up 6 bases and V 0 bases, and 8 bases lay outside the gene matches. This CDR3 has 15 residues. The CDR3 DNA is TGTGCCAGCAGTTTATCTAGACAGGGATGGAGCGAGCAGTACTTC. Amino acids: CASSLSRQGWSEQYF.

The chain combines TRBV7-9 with TRBJ1-5; possibly TRBD1 for D (6 bases). V was cut by 3 bases and J by 5 bases, with 11 bases left in between. There are 14 residues in the CDR3. CDR1 SEHNR and CDR2 FQNEAQ come from the germline V gene (reference sequence). CDR3 sequence reads: CASSLDSHYQPQHF. CDR3 nucleotide sequence: TGTGCCAGCAGCTTGGACAGCCATTATCAGCCCCAGCATTTT. The entire variable domain, with the rest obtained from reference TRBV7-9 and TRBJ1-5, is as follows: DTGVSQNPRHKITKRGQNVTFRCDPISEHNRLYWYRQTLGQGPEFLTYFQNEAQLEKSRLLSDRFSAERPKGSFSTLEIQRTEQGDSAMYLCASSLDSHYQPQHFGDGTRLSIL.

The DNA of the CDR3 is TGTGCCAGCAGCCGAGGAGACAGACGGTATGAAAAACTGTTTTTT. This sequence encodes CASSRGDRRYEKLFF. This sequence joins TRBV3-1 (or the pseudogene TRBV3-2) and TRBJ1-4; possible D gene TRBD1, 5 bases. The length of the CDR3 is 15 residues. The germline gives CDR1 LGHDT, CDR2 YNNKEL (reference sequence). The ends were cut back, 4 bases at V and 6 bases at J, with 15 bases in the middle.

V usage is TRBV11-2 and J usage is TRBJ1-4; D unresolved. Germline V gene data show CDR1 as SGHAT and CDR2 as FQNNGV. The length of the CDR3 is 13 residues. Trimming removed 4 bases at V and 5 bases at J, with 8 bases between. The DNA for the CDR3 is TGTGCCAGCAGCTCAGGATTGAATGAAAAACTGTTTTTT. It translates to CASSSGLNEKLFF.

This sequence joins TRBV9 and TRBJ2-7; no clear D. Trimming removed 0 bases at V and 6 bases at J, with 10 bases between. CDR3 length: 13 amino acids. The germline gives CDR1 SGDLS, CDR2 YYNGEE. The CDR3 sequence: CASSVVASSEQYF. In DNA, the CDR3 is TGTGCCAGCAGCGTAGTGGCATCGTCCGAGCAGTACTTC.

This rearrangement joins TRBV7-8 to TRBJ2-7; D is perhaps TRBD1 (5 bases). The V gene lost 5 bases and the J gene lost 4 bases, with 9 bases spanning the gap. The length of the CDR3 is 12 residues. Germline CDR1 is SGHVS and CDR2 is FQNEAQ. CDR3 loop: CASSQQGYEQYF. Here the CDR3 DNA reads TGTGCCAGCAGCCAGCAGGGATACGAGCAGTACTTC.

The V call is TRBV10-1, the J call TRBJ2-7, with 14 bases identical to TRBD2. The CDR3 contains 16 residues. V gave up 7 bases and J gave up 2 bases; unmatched junction bases: 7. Germline V gene sequence: CDR1 WNHNN, CDR2 SYGVQD (reference sequence). The CDR3 region has the DNA TGCGCCAGCAATGGACTAGCGGGGGGCGGAACCTACGAGCAGTACTTC. Amino acids: CASNGLAGGGTYEQYF.

This chain connects TRBV29-1 to TRBJ2-5; 7 bases agree with TRBD1. This CDR3 is 13 amino acids long. J gave up 3 bases and V 7 bases, and 8 bases lay outside the gene matches. Germline V lookup: CDR1 SQVTM, CDR2 ANQGSEA. The CDR3 DNA follows: TGCAGCGCGAATATACAGGGGAAAGAGACCCAGTACTTC. Residues: CSANIQGKETQYF.

This chain joins TRBV5-4 and TRBJ2-7; D possibly corresponds to TRBD2 (7 bases). Germline V CDR1 and CDR2: SGHNT, YYREEE (reference sequence). V was cut by 4 bases and J by 0 bases, with 14 bases left in between. The CDR3 is 15 amino acids. The CDR3 spells CASSMLGGGSYEQYF. CDR3 sequence (DNA): TGTGCCAGCAGCATGTTGGGAGGGGGCTCCTACGAGCAGTACTTC.

About this clone: Other DNA sequences in the sample encode the same CDR3. The rearrangement links TRBV12-5 to TRBJ2-7; the match to TRBD1 covers 10 bases. Germline CDR1 and CDR2: LGHNT and FRNRAP. The CDR3 has 14 residues. V dropped 1 base and J dropped 7; count of bases not matched to a gene: 4. CDR3 loop: CASGLGTGGREQYF. CDR3 DNA sequence: TGTGCTAGTGGTTTGGGGACAGGGGGTAGGGAGCAGTACTTC.